The next 25 T cell receptor beta chains were all read from a single sample in a study of regulatory T cells in long-lasting Graves disease. Arm-PCR with iRepertoire HTBI primers amplified the CDR3 regions for these TCR beta libraries. TCRdb itself ran the multiplex PCR reads through MiXCR, one entry per CDR3 protein. The data hold hundreds of thousands of distinct CDR3 sequences, with roughly 17% observed a single time. The time point was: newly diagnosed GD, antithyroid drugs for less than 3 months. PBMC-extracted RNA yielded the TCR library. The same data also contributed to another study, on T cells in Graves' hyperthyroidism and ophthalmopathy.

The specimen was peripheral blood mononuclear cells (PBMCs), collected at new diagnosis, from a patient treated with antithyroid drugs. These TCRs come from a man aged 35-49 years with Graves disease.

In its sample, this clonotype was seen a few times. The rearrangement joins TRBV4-1 to TRBJ2-2, with D perhaps being TRBD1 or TRBD2 (5 bases each). Trimming shortened V by 0 bases and J by 5 bases, and 16 bases separated the two germline ends. CDR1 MGHRA and CDR2 YSYEKL come from the germline V gene. The CDR3 has 17 residues. The CDR3 here is CASSQDEGRAGTGELFF. DNA of the CDR3: TGCGCCAGCAGCCAAGATGAGGGCAGGGCTGGGACCGGGGAGCTGTTTTTT.

This clonotype was recorded many times. The J gene is TRBJ2-7, the V gene TRBV7-9; D is uncertain. Germline CDR1 and CDR2: SEHNR and FQNEAQ (reference sequence). V was trimmed by 5 bases and J by 6 bases, leaving 8 bases between them. This CDR3 comprises 11 residues. CDR3: CASSPGVEQYF. The CDR3 DNA follows: TGTGCCAGCAGCCCTGGGGTCGAGCAGTACTTC.

This clonotype has a count of ten or more. This sequence joins TRBV29-1 and TRBJ2-7; 7 bases map to TRBD1. After removal of 3 bases from V and 9 bases from J, the junction contained 5 bases not matched to a gene. CDR3 length equals 11 residues. Germline values: CDR1 SQVTM, CDR2 ANQGSEA. CDR3: CSVDLTGVQYF. The CDR3 nucleotides are TGCAGCGTTGACCTTACAGGGGTGCAGTACTTC.

The chain joins TRBV29-1 to TRBJ1-1; D possibly corresponds to TRBD1 (5 bases). The CDR3 runs 15 residues. Trimming pared 4 bases from V and 0 bases from J, leaving 15 bases between. The V gene's germline CDR1 is SQVTM and CDR2 ANQGSEA. The CDR3 protein is CSVAAGWGMNTEAFF. The CDR3 nucleotides read TGCAGCGTTGCAGCAGGGTGGGGTATGAACACTGAAGCTTTCTTT.

This clonotype was seen ten or more times. The rearrangement uses TRBV27 and TRBJ2-1; D uncertain. V was clipped by 0 bases and J by 3 bases, with 6 bases between them. This CDR3 is built from 14 residues. Germline V gene sequence: CDR1 MNHEY, CDR2 SMNVEV (reference sequence). CDR3 loop: CASSLSVHYNEQFF. CDR3 DNA sequence: TGTGCCAGCAGTTTATCTGTCCACTACAATGAGCAGTTCTTC.

This clonotype was picked up many times. V and J are TRBV5-1 and TRBJ1-5, with D maybe TRBD1 (5 bases). The germline gives CDR1 SGHRS, CDR2 YFSETQ. The CDR3 loop spans 15 amino acids. Trimming removed 0 bases from V and 5 bases from J, with 12 bases in between. The DNA of the CDR3 is TGCGCCAGCAGCTTGGCACCGGGGGACGATCAGCCCCAGCATTTT. This codes for CASSLAPGDDQPQHF.

Here the CDR3 reads CASSLVGARNYGYTF. CDR3 nucleotides: TGTGCCAGCAGTTTAGTGGGGGCTCGTAACTATGGCTACACCTTC. The rearrangement uses TRBV28 and TRBJ1-2; weak D call: TRBD1 (6 bases). CDR1 is MDHEN, CDR2 SYDVKM, per germline. The V end lost 2 bases, the J end lost 1 base, and 11 bases lay between the germline ends. This CDR3 is built from 15 residues.

This clonotype was recorded at least ten times. The rearrangement links TRBV6-1 to TRBJ2-2; D gene unclear. This CDR3 is built from 14 residues. Germline V CDR1 and CDR2: MNHNS, SASEGT. V was clipped by 6 bases and J by 6 bases, with 14 bases between them. The CDR3 nucleotides read TGTGCCAGCAGGCTTGGGGTGCAATCCGGGGAGCTGTTTTTT. It translates to CASRLGVQSGELFF.

This clonotype was detected ten times or more. The chain employs TRBV30 and TRBJ1-1, with 7 bases that match TRBD1. V lost 0 bases to trimming and J lost 2 bases; unmatched junction nucleotides: 3. CDR1 and CDR2 (germline): GTSNPN, SVGIG (reference sequence). The CDR3 extends over 14 amino acids. Here the CDR3 DNA reads TGTGCCTGGAGTGTTAGGGGGCGTAACACTGAAGCTTTCTTT. It is translated as CAWSVRGRNTEAFF.

The J gene is TRBJ2-7, the V gene TRBV10-3, with D possibly called TRBD1 or TRBD2 (5 bases each). The V end lost 0 bases, the J end lost 2 bases, and 11 bases lay between the germline ends. This CDR3 spans 15 amino acids. CDR1 ENHRY and CDR2 SYGVKD come from the germline V gene. The CDR3 sequence: CAISESGTGTYEQYF. CDR3 coding DNA: TGTGCCATCAGTGAGTCCGGGACGGGAACCTACGAGCAGTACTTC.

A word on this clonotype: A far larger clone is off by one base, so a read error is likely. The chain carries TRBV7-2 and TRBJ2-1; D is undetermined. V was cut by 3 bases and J by 13 bases, with 13 bases left in between. The CDR3 contains 12 residues. Germline V gene sequence: CDR1 SGHTA, CDR2 FQGNSA. CDR3 DNA sequence: TGTGCCAGCAGCTTGGCCGGAGAGACCCAGTTCTTC. Protein: CASSLAGETQFF. The full variable domain, rest sourced from reference TRBV7-2 and TRBJ2-1, is GAGVSQSPSNKVTEKGKDVELRCDPISGHTALYWYRQSLGQGLEFLIYFQGNSAPDKSGLPSDRFSAERTGGSVSTLTIQRTQQEDSAVYLCASSLAGETQFFGPGTRLTVL.

This clonotype was seen more than once but under ten times. The rearrangement joins TRBV27 to TRBJ2-3, with 13 bases fitting TRBD2. This CDR3 has 17 amino acids. V lost 5 bases to trimming and J lost 2 bases; unmatched junction nucleotides: 7. Per germline, CDR1 MNHEY and CDR2 SMNVEV (reference sequence). CDR3 bases: TGTGCCAGCAGTACTAGACTAGCGGGGGGCCTCACAGATACGCAGTATTTT. It translates to CASSTRLAGGLTDTQYF.

This clonotype occurred many times. The chain employs TRBV5-1 and TRBJ1-1, with TRBD1 as a possible D gene (5 bases). Trimming pared 7 bases from V and 5 bases from J, leaving 15 bases between. The germline V gene encodes CDR1 SGHRS and CDR2 YFSETQ. This CDR3 is 13 amino acids long. In DNA form, the CDR3 reads TGCGCCAGCGGGGCAGGGATGATGACTGAAGCTTTCTTT. The encoded protein is CASGAGMMTEAFF. Full variable domain (rest looked up from reference TRBV5-1 and TRBJ1-1): KAGVTQTPRYLIKTRGQQVTLSCSPISGHRSVSWYQQTPGQGLQFLFEYFSETQRNKGNFPGRFSGRQFSNSRSEMNVSTLELGDSALYLCASGAGMMTEAFFGQGTRLTVV.

V is TRBV14 and J is TRBJ2-6, with 7 bases aligning to TRBD2. The CDR3 is 18 amino acids. V was clipped by 3 bases and J by 4 bases; unmatched bases: 12. From germline, CDR1 is SGHDN and CDR2 FVKESK. The CDR3 region is CASSQGGVIPLGANVLTF. As DNA, the CDR3 is TGTGCCAGCAGCCAGGGGGGGGTAATTCCGTTGGGGGCCAACGTCCTGACTTTC.

This clonotype was observed at least ten times. The rearrangement links TRBV9 to TRBJ1-1; D perhaps matches TRBD1 (5 bases). The length of the CDR3 is 13 residues. V was shortened by 4 bases and J by 3 bases, with 10 bases between the two germline ends. Germline V gene data show CDR1 as SGDLS and CDR2 as YYNGEE. The CDR3 spells CASSPDSYTEAFF. The CDR3 nucleotides read TGTGCCAGCAGCCCTGACAGCTACACTGAAGCTTTCTTT.

The chain combines TRBV7-9 with TRBJ1-4; the D is unclear. Germline CDR1 reads SEHNR; CDR2 reads FQNEAQ (reference sequence). The CDR3 has 15 residues. With 7 bases removed from V and 0 bases from J, the gap between germline ends came to 12 bases. The CDR3 DNA follows: TGTGCCAGCATCCTCGCCGGCGCAACTAATGAAAAACTGTTTTTT. It encodes CASILAGATNEKLFF.

This clonotype occurred many times. V is TRBV30 and J is TRBJ1-6; 7 nucleotides align to TRBD1. With 3 bases clipped from V and 7 bases from J, the junction kept 6 bases outside the gene matches. This CDR3 has 14 amino acids. Germline CDR1 is GTSNPN and CDR2 is SVGIG (reference sequence). This CDR3 is CAWRETGLNSPLHF. The CDR3 DNA reads as TGTGCCTGGAGGGAGACAGGGTTGAATTCACCCCTCCACTTT.

This clonotype was detected ten times or more. This chain connects TRBV7-9 to TRBJ2-5; 8 bases are a match to TRBD2. Germline CDR1 is SEHNR and CDR2 is FQNEAQ (reference sequence). J gave up 1 base and V 1 base, and 2 bases lay outside the gene matches. The CDR3 spans 15 residues. CDR3 DNA: TGTGCCAGCAGCTTAGTTAGCGGGGCCCAAGAGACCCAGTACTTC. The encoded protein is CASSLVSGAQETQYF.

This clonotype was observed many times. This rearrangement joins TRBV28 to TRBJ2-3, with D possibly matching TRBD1 (5 bases). Germline V gives CDR1 MDHEN, CDR2 SYDVKM. CDR3 length equals 15 residues. Trimming shortened V by 7 bases and J by 2 bases, and 16 bases separated the two germline ends. The CDR3 DNA follows: TGTGCCAGCACCCTATGGGGCGGATACACAGATACGCAGTATTTT. Translated: CASTLWGGYTDTQYF.

Turning to this clonotype: A much larger clonotype is one base distant, so this may be a read error. This rearrangement joins TRBV4-2 to TRBJ2-7, with D uncertain. V dropped 6 bases and J dropped 5 bases, with 11 bases sitting between them. Germline assignment: CDR1 LGHNA and CDR2 YNFKEQ. The CDR3 covers 12 residues. The CDR3 reads CASSDWAHEQYF. In DNA form, the CDR3 reads TGTGCCAGCAGTGATTGGGCCCACGAGCAGTACTTC.

This clonotype was picked up many times. The rearrangement uses TRBV28 and TRBJ2-5, with 10 nucleotides matching TRBD2. This CDR3 comprises 16 residues. V trimming: 6 bases; J trimming: 5 bases; junction bases outside the gene matches: 12. In germline, CDR1 is MDHEN, CDR2 SYDVKM. CDR3 in DNA: TGTGCCAGCAGACAAACTAGCGGGGCCTTCGGGGAGACCCAGTACTTC. Its translation is CASRQTSGAFGETQYF.

In this sample, this clonotype turned up many times. The chain combines TRBV15 with TRBJ1-5; 8 bases match TRBD1. Looked up from germline, CDR1 is LNHNV and CDR2 is YYDKDF (reference sequence). The CDR3 has 14 residues. J lost 3 bases, V lost 5 bases, and 3 bases had no gene match. CDR3 nucleotides: TGTGCCACCAGCCTGACAGGGGTCAATCAGCCCCAGCATTTT. This gives the protein CATSLTGVNQPQHF.

The table lists this clonotype with many counts. The rearrangement joins TRBV12-3 or TRBV12-4 to TRBJ1-5; D remains ambiguous. V was pared by 5 bases and J by 2 bases, with 10 bases between. This CDR3 comprises 14 residues. CDR3 sequence (DNA): TGTGCCAGCAGTCCGAACGACCGCAATCAGCCCCAGCATTTT. Protein product: CASSPNDRNQPQHF.

This clonotype turned up a few times. The V gene is TRBV5-5, the J gene TRBJ2-7, with TRBD1 matching 8 bases. V dropped 0 bases and J dropped 3; count of bases not matched to a gene: 2. This CDR3 spans 14 amino acids. The V gene's germline CDR1 is SGHKS and CDR2 YYEKEE (reference sequence). In DNA form, the CDR3 reads TGTGCCAGCAGCTTGGGGGGGACAGGCTACGAGCAGTACTTC. This translates into CASSLGGTGYEQYF.

The genes are TRBV5-1 and TRBJ2-7, with 8 bases that match TRBD1. The ends lost 0 bases at V and 3 bases at J; junction bases unmatched: 11. The CDR3 is 17 residues long. Per the germline V gene, CDR1 is SGHRS and CDR2 is YFSETQ. The CDR3 spells CASSLVPGQEIHYEQYF. The CDR3 DNA reads as TGCGCCAGCAGCTTGGTCCCGGGACAGGAGATTCACTACGAGCAGTACTTC.